The clone carrying this TCR beta chain was observed many times. The target antigen is unknown. This record comes from a study of regulatory T cells in long-lasting Graves disease. The CDR3 sequence is 14 residues long. CDR1 and CDR2 from the germline V gene are MDHEN and SYDVKM. The V end lost 0 bases, the J end lost 5 bases, and 10 bases lay between the germline ends. Arm-PCR of CDR3 regions and iRepertoire HTBI primers were used to build TCR beta libraries. TCRdb re-called the multiplex PCR reads with MiXCR, one entry per CDR3 protein. The sample has around 450,000 distinct CDR3 sequences; 14% to 15% are singletons. Time point reported: newly diagnosed GD, antithyroid drugs for less than 3 months. PBMCs provided the RNA from which the TCR library was made. Blood from the periphery, approximately 8.6 milliliters in all, was drawn into EDTA tubes. Points from the study as a whole: Researchers reported studying only peripheral blood, not thyroid tissue.

These records were also assigned to another study, of T cells in Graves' hyperthyroidism and ophthalmopathy. That work contributes: Primed by the HTBI set, a first-round RT-PCR was run on the TCR CDR3. Separating ophthalmopathy from stable hyperthyroidism was achieved by a 13 V-J model.

This clonotype originated in a middle-aged woman with Graves disease. Source: peripheral blood mononuclear cells (PBMCs), taken at new diagnosis, from a patient treated with antithyroid drugs. V is TRBV28 and J is TRBJ2-5; no clear D. DNA of the CDR3: TGTGCCAGCAGTTTATGGTCGGTAATGGAGACCCAGTACTTC. Translation gives CASSLWSVMETQYF.